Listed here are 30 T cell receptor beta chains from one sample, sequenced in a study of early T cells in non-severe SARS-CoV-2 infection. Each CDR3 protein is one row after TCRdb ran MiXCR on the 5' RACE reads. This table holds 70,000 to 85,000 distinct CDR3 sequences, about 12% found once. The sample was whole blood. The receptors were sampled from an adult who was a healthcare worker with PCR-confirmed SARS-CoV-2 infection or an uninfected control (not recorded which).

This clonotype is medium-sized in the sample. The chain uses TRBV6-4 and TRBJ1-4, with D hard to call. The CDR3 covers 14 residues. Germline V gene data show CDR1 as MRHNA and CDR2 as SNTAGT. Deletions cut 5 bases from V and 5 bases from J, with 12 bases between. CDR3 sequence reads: CASSTPRLNEKLFF. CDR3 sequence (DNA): TGTGCCAGCAGTACGCCGCGATTAAATGAAAAACTGTTTTTT.

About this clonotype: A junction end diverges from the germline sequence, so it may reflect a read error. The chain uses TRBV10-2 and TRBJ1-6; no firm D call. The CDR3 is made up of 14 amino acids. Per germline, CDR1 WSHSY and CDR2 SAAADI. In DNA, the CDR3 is TGCGCCAGCAGTGCGGCGAGGGATAATTTACCCCTCCACTTT. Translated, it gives CASSAARDNLPLHF.

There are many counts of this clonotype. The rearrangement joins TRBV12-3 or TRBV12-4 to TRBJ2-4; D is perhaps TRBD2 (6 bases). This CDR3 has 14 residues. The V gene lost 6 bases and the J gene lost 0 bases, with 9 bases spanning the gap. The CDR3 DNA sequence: TGTGCCAGCAGCCTGGGGGGAGCCAAAAACATTCAGTACTTC. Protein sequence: CASSLGGAKNIQYF.

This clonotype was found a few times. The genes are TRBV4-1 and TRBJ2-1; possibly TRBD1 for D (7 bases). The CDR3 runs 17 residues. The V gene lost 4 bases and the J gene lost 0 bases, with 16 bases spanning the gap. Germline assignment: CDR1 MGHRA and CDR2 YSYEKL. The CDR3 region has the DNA TGCGCCAGCAGCCGGAGGGACAGTGATATCTCCTACAATGAGCAGTTCTTC. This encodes CASSRRDSDISYNEQFF.

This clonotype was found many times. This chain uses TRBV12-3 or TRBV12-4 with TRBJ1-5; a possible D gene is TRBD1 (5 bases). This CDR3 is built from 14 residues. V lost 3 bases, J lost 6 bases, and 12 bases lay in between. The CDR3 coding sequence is TGTGCCAGCAGTTTCGGCAGGGCGGGTCAGCCCCAGCATTTT. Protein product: CASSFGRAGQPQHF.

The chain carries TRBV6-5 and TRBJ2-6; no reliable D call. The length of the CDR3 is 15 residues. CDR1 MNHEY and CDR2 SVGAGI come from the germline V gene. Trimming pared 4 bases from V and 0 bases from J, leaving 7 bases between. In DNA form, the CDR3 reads TGTGCCAGCAGTTTAGGCTACTCTGGGGCCAACGTCCTGACTTTC. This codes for CASSLGYSGANVLTF.

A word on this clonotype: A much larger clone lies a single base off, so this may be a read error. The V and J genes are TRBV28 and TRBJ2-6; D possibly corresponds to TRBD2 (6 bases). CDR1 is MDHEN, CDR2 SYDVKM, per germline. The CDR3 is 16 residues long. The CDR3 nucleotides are TGTGTCAGTGGAGGGCCCCTCCTCTCTGGGGCCAACGTCCTGACTTTC. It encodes CVSGGPLLSGANVLTF.

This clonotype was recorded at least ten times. The CDR3 sequence: CASSLLARTGELFF. CDR3 DNA: TGTGCCAGCAGTTTACTAGCGAGGACCGGGGAGCTGTTTTTT. The V and J genes are TRBV12-3 or TRBV12-4 and TRBJ2-2; maybe TRBD2 (6 bases). The CDR3 spans 14 residues. V lost 2 bases to trimming and J lost 5 bases, with 9 bases between them.

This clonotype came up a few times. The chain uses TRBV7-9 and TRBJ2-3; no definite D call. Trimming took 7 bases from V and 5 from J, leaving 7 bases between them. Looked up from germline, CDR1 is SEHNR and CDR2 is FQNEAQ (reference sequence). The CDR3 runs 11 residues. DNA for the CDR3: TGTGCCAGCACTTCCCAAGATACGCAGTATTTT. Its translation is CASTSQDTQYF.

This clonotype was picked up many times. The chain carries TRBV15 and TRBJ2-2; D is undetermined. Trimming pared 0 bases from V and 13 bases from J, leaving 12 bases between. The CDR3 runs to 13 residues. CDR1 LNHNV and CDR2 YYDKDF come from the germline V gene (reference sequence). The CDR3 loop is CATSRDVARVLFF. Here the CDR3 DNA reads TGTGCCACCAGCAGAGATGTGGCCCGCGTGCTGTTTTTT.

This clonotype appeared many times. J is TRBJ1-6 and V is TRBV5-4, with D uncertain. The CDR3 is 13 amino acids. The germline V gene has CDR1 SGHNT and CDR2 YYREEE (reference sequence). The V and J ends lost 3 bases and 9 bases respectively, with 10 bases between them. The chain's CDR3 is CASSSKGVSPLHF. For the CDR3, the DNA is TGTGCCAGCAGCTCAAAGGGAGTTTCACCCCTCCACTTT.

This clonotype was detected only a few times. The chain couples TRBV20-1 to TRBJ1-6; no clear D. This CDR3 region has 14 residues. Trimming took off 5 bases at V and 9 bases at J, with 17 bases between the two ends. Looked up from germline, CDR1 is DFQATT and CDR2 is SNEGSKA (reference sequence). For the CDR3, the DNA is TGCAGTGCTCCAAGAACGGGTTTGGCTTCACCCCTCCACTTT. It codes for CSAPRTGLASPLHF.

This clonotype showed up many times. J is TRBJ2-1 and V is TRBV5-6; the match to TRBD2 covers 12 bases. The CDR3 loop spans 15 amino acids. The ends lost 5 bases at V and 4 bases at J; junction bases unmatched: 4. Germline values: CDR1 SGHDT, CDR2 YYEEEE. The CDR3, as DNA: TGTGCCAGCAGTTCACTAGCGGGAGGATACAATGAGCAGTTCTTC. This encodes CASSSLAGGYNEQFF. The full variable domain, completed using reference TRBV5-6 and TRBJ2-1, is DAGVTQSPTHLIKTRGQQVTLRCSPKSGHDTVSWYQQALGQGPQFIFQYYEEEERQRGNFPDRFSGHQFPNYSSELNVNALLLGDSALYLCASSSLAGGYNEQFFGPGTRLTVL.

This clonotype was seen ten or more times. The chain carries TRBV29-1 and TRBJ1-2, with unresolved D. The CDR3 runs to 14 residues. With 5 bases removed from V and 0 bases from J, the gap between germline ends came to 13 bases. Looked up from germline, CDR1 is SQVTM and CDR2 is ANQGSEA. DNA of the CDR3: TGCAGCGTTACCAACAGATTAGCTAACTATGGCTACACCTTC. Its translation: CSVTNRLANYGYTF.

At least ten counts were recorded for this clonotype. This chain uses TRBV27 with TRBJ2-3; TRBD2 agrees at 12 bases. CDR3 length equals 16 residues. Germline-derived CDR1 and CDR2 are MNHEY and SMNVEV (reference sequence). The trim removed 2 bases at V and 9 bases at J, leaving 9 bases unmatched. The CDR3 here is CASSLSWASGGGTQYF. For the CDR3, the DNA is TGTGCCAGCAGTTTAAGCTGGGCTAGCGGGGGGGGAACGCAGTATTTT.

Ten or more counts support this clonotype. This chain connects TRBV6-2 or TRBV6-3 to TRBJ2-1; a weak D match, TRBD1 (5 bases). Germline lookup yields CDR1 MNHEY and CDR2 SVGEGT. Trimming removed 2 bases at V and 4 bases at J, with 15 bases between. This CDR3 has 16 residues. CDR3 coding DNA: TGTGCCAGCAGTTACCTTGGTGGGAAGGGGTACAATGAGCAGTTCTTC. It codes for CASSYLGGKGYNEQFF.

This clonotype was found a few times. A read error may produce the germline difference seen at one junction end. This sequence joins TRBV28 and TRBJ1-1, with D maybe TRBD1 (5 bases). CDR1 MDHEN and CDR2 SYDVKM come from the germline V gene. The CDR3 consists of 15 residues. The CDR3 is CASTPHTGDNTEAFF. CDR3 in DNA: TGTGCCAGCACACCCCATACAGGAGATAACACTGAAGCTTTTTTT.

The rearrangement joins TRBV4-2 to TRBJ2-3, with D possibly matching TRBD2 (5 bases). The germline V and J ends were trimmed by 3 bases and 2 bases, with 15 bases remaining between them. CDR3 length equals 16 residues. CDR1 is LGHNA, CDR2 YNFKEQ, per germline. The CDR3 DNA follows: TGTGCCAGCAGCCAGGCGGGCCGTTTTTCCACAGATACGCAGTATTTT. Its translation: CASSQAGRFSTDTQYF.

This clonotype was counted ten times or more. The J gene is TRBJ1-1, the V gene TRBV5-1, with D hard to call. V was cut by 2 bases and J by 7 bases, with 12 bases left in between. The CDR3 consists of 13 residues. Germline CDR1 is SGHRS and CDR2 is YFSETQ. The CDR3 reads CASSFVGIGEAFF. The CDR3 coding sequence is TGCGCCAGCAGCTTTGTGGGAATCGGTGAAGCTTTCTTT.

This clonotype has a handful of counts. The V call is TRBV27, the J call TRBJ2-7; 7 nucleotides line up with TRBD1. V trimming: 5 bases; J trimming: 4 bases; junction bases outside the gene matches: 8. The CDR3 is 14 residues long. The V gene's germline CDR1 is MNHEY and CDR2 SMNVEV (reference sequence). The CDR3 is CASSPIQGRYEQYF. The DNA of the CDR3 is TGTGCCAGCAGTCCGATACAGGGGCGGTACGAGCAGTACTTC.

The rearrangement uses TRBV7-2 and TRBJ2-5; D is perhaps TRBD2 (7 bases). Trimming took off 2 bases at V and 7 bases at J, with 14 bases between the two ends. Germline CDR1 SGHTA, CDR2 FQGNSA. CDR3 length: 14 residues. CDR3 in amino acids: CASSLRGGGRTQYF. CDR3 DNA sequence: TGTGCCAGCAGCTTACGGGGCGGGGGCAGGACCCAGTACTTC.

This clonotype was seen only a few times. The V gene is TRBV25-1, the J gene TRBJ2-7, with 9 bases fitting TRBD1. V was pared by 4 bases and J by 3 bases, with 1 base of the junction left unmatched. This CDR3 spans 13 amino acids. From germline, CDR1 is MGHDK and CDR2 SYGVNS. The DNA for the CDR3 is TGTGCCAGCAGTGGACAGGGGGACTACGAGCAGTACTTC. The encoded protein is CASSGQGDYEQYF.

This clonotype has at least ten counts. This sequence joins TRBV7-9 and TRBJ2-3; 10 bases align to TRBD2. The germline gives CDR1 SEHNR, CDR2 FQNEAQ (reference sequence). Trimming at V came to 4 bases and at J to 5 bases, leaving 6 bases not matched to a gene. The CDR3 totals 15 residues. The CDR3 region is CASSSYTSGEDTQYF. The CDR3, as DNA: TGTGCCAGCAGCTCTTATACTAGCGGGGAAGATACGCAGTATTTT.

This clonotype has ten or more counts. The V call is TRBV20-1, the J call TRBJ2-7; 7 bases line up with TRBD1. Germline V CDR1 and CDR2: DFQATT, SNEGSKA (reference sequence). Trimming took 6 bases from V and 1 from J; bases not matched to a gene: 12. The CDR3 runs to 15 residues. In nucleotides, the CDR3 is TGCAGTGCGGGACGGGACAGCGGACTGTCCTACGAGCAGTACTTC. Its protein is CSAGRDSGLSYEQYF.

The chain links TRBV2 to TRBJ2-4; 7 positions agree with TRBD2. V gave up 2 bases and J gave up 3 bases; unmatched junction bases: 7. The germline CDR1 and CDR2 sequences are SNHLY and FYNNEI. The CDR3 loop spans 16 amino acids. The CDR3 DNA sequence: TGTGCCAGCAGTGAACGTAGCGGGCGGGTCAAAAACATTCAGTACTTC. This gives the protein CASSERSGRVKNIQYF.

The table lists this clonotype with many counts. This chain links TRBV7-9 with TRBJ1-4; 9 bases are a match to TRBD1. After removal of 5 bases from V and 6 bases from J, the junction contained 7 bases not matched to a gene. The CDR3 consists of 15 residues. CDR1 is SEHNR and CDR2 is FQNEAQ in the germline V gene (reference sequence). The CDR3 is CASSLPGQGDEKLFF. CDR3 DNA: TGTGCCAGCAGCCTCCCGGGACAGGGAGATGAAAAACTGTTTTTT.

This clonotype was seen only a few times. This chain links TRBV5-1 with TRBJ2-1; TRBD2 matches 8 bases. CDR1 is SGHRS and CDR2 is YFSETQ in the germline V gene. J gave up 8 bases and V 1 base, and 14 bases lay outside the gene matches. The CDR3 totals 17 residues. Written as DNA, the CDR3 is TGCGCCAGCAGCTTGACATCTCCGGCTAGCGGGTTTGATGAGCAGTTCTTC. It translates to CASSLTSPASGFDEQFF.

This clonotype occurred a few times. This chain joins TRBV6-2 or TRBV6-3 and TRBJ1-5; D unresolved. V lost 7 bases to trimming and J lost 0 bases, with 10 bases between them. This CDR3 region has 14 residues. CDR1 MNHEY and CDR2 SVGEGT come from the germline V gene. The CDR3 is CASTLHNSNQPQHF. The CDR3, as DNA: TGTGCCAGCACCCTTCATAATAGCAATCAGCCCCAGCATTTT.

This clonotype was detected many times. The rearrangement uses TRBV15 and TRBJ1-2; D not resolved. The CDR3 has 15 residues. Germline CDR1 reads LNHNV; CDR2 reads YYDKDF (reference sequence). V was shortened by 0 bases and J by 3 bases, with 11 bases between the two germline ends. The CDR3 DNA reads TGTGCCACCAGCAGAGATCCGGCGTGGGACTATGGCTACACCTTC. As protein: CATSRDPAWDYGYTF. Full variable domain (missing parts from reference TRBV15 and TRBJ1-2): DAMVIQNPRYQVTQFGKPVTLSCSQTLNHNVMYWYQQKSSQAPKLLFHYYDKDFNNEADTPDNFQSRRPNTSFCFLDIRSPGLGDTAMYLCATSRDPAWDYGYTFGSGTRLTVV.

The CDR3 DNA reads as TGTGCCTGGAGGACAGGCAATCAGCCCCAGCATTTT. It specifies CAWRTGNQPQHF. The J gene is TRBJ1-5, the V gene TRBV30, with D possibly TRBD1 on 5 matching bases. Trimming cost V 3 bases and J 2 bases, with 5 bases left between them. Germline V gene lookup returns CDR1 GTSNPN and CDR2 SVGIG (reference sequence). CDR3 length: 12 amino acids.